This TCR beta chain comes out of a study of shared clonotypes between healthy human individuals. Several immunoSEQ plates held equal portions of the genomic DNA taken from each subset. TCRdb keeps only in-frame clones here, not all; method: immunoSEQ multiplex PCR. The table records 850,000 to 1,100,000 clones, 60% to 85% of them present only once. Looked up from germline, CDR1 is SGHRS and CDR2 is YFSETQ. Deletions cut 3 bases from V and 0 bases from J, with 13 bases between. The CDR3 contains 17 residues. The sequence came from a man between 18 and 35 years old in good health. Some clones in this sample may be carry-over from other donors' samples. This sequence joins TRBV5-1 and TRBJ2-6; weak D call: TRBD1 (6 bases). Sequencing used memory CD4+ T cells from PBMCs. Subset meaning: CD45RA-negative fraction. In DNA form, the CDR3 reads TGCGCCAGCAGCTGGGGGCCAGGTGGCTCTGGGGCCAACGTCCTGACTTTC. This gives the protein CASSWGPGGSGANVLTF.